One and the same sample provided the 20 T cell receptor beta chains below, sequenced in a study of blood T cell repertoires in COVID-19. Here immunoSEQ multiplex PCR was the method, and the copy in TCRdb shows in-frame clones only, minus some. The sample lists about 59,000 clones; around 92% were seen once. The source material was peripheral blood. These TCRs come from a human donor in a cohort sampled during active COVID-19.

This chain connects TRBV7-2 to TRBJ2-2; 7 nucleotides match TRBD2. The V segment lost 2 bases and the J segment 0 bases; nucleotides outside the gene matches: 3. Germline V gene sequence: CDR1 SGHTA, CDR2 FQGNSA. The length of the CDR3 is 16 residues. CDR3 sequence: CASSLRAGSNTGELFF. CDR3 coding DNA: TGTGCCAGCAGCTTACGAGCGGGGTCGAACACCGGGGAGCTGTTTTTT.

The chain has TRBV19 and TRBJ2-6; D is undetermined. Germline CDR1 reads LNHDA; CDR2 reads SQIVND (reference sequence). V was trimmed by 5 bases and J by 4 bases, leaving 12 bases between them. The CDR3 has 15 amino acids. The CDR3 region has the DNA TGTGCCAGTAGTTTATTGATTGAGGGGGCCAACGTCCTGACTTTC. This codes for CASSLLIEGANVLTF.

V is TRBV11-1 and J is TRBJ2-7; 7 bases map to TRBD1. Trimming took 3 bases from V and 4 from J; bases not matched to a gene: 6. CDR3 length: 14 residues. Germline lookup yields CDR1 SGHAT and CDR2 FQDESV (reference sequence). The CDR3 DNA reads TGTGCCAGCAGCTTCGGGACAGCTTCATACGAGCAGTACTTC. Its translation: CASSFGTASYEQYF.

This sequence joins TRBV25-1 and TRBJ2-3, with 11 bases identical to TRBD1. Germline V gene data show CDR1 as MGHDK and CDR2 as SYGVNS. V trimming: 7 bases; J trimming: 6 bases; junction bases outside the gene matches: 9. CDR3 length equals 15 residues. This CDR3 reads CASTEAGQGADTQYF. The DNA of the CDR3 is TGTGCCAGCACCGAAGCCGGACAGGGGGCGGATACGCAGTATTTT.

V gene TRBV6-5 combines with J gene TRBJ2-3; D possibly corresponds to TRBD2 (6 bases). V was shortened by 8 bases and J by 1 base, with 13 bases between the two germline ends. The length of the CDR3 is 14 residues. CDR1 is MNHEY and CDR2 is SVGAGI in the germline V gene. CDR3 residues: CASRSGVGTDTQYF. The DNA of the CDR3 is TGTGCCAGCCGGTCGGGGGTGGGCACAGATACGCAGTATTTT.

The V and J genes are TRBV7-6 and TRBJ1-4, with 10 bases lining up with TRBD1. V lost 5 bases, J lost 7 bases, and 16 bases stayed unmatched. Germline V gene lookup returns CDR1 SGHVS and CDR2 FNYEAQ. There are 18 residues in the CDR3. The CDR3 reads CASSGQGTGDRTGEKLFF. The CDR3 DNA is TGTGCCAGCAGCGGGCAAGGGACAGGGGACAGAACTGGTGAAAAACTGTTTTTT.

The chain uses TRBV6-4 and TRBJ2-1; D perhaps matches TRBD2 (6 bases). The CDR3 has 20 residues. V lost 3 bases to trimming and J lost 0 bases, with 24 bases between them. Germline-derived CDR1 and CDR2 are MRHNA and SNTAGT. In nucleotides, the CDR3 is TGTGCCAGCAGTGAAATGAGGACCCTAGCGAGGGCTGCCTCCTACAATGAGCAGTTCTTC. This sequence encodes CASSEMRTLARAASYNEQFF.

This chain uses TRBV5-4 with TRBJ2-5, with 7 bases fitting TRBD1. The V segment lost 6 bases and the J segment 5 bases; nucleotides outside the gene matches: 4. There are 12 residues in the CDR3. Germline lookup yields CDR1 SGHNT and CDR2 YYREEE (reference sequence). As DNA, the CDR3 is TGTGCCAGCACCAAGGACAGGGAGACCCAGTACTTC. It translates to CASTKDRETQYF.

The J gene is TRBJ1-1, the V gene TRBV11-1, with D possibly being TRBD1 (5 bases). The CDR3 is made up of 14 amino acids. Germline V lookup: CDR1 SGHAT, CDR2 FQDESV (reference sequence). The V end was cut by 6 bases, the J end by 4 bases, with 15 bases between. CDR3 region: CASSSQGGGTEAFF. In DNA, the CDR3 is TGTGCCAGCAGTAGCCAGGGAGGTGGCACTGAAGCTTTCTTT.

The chain couples TRBV6-2 or TRBV6-3 to TRBJ1-6; TRBD1 matches 10 bases. V was pared by 2 bases and J by 3 bases, with 1 base of the junction left unmatched. Germline V gives CDR1 MNHEY, CDR2 SVGEGT. The CDR3 contains 16 residues. CDR3 in DNA: TGTGCCAGCAGTTACCGGGACAGGGGCTATAATTCACCCCTCCACTTT. Translating it yields CASSYRDRGYNSPLHF.

The rearrangement joins TRBV5-4 to TRBJ2-2; D not resolved. Trimming cost V 10 bases and J 1 base, with 8 bases left between them. This CDR3 region has 12 residues. CDR1 and CDR2 (germline): SGHNT, YYREEE (reference sequence). CDR3 region: CAALENTGELFF. In DNA form, the CDR3 reads TGTGCCGCCCTAGAGAACACCGGGGAGCTGTTTTTT.

This clone showed up just a few times. This sequence joins TRBV19 and TRBJ1-2; no definite D call. Trimming took 6 bases from V and 3 from J, leaving 8 bases between them. The CDR3 length is 12 residues. Per germline, CDR1 LNHDA and CDR2 SQIVND (reference sequence). CDR3 region: CASSPGYYGYTF. CDR3 in DNA: TGTGCCAGTAGCCCCGGGTACTATGGCTACACCTTC.

J is TRBJ2-3 and V is TRBV3-1 (or the pseudogene TRBV3-2); 7 nucleotides match TRBD1. Germline values: CDR1 LGHDT, CDR2 YNNKEL (reference sequence). The CDR3 covers 16 residues. Losses at the gene ends were 0 bases for V and 3 bases for J; bases not matched to a gene: 6. CDR3 residues: CASSQDRNRGTDTQYF. The CDR3 bases are TGTGCCAGCAGCCAAGATCGGAACAGGGGAACAGATACGCAGTATTTT.

This clone was detected only once. The chain employs TRBV18 and TRBJ1-5; a weak D match, TRBD1 (6 bases). The CDR3 has 15 residues. In germline, CDR1 is KGHSH, CDR2 LQKENI. V lost 4 bases and J 0 bases, leaving 10 bases between the germline ends. The CDR3 DNA follows: TGTGCCAGCTCACTGGGACAAAATAGCAATCAGCCCCAGCATTTT. Residues: CASSLGQNSNQPQHF.

V usage is TRBV7-6 and J usage is TRBJ2-7; the match to TRBD1 covers 10 bases. V was clipped by 1 base and J by 0 bases; unmatched bases: 3. This CDR3 has 16 amino acids. CDR1 is SGHVS and CDR2 is FNYEAQ in the germline V gene. The CDR3 sequence: CASSLGTGGHSYEQYF. As DNA, the CDR3 is TGTGCCAGCAGCTTAGGGACAGGGGGTCACTCCTACGAGCAGTACTTC.

The chain joins TRBV5-1 to TRBJ2-1; 10 nucleotides align to TRBD2. The germline gives CDR1 SGHRS, CDR2 YFSETQ. J gave up 1 base and V 0 bases, and 1 base lay outside the gene matches. This CDR3 is 16 amino acids long. The CDR3 nucleotides read TGCGCCAGCAGCTTGGGGACTAGCGGATCCTACAATGAGCAGTTCTTC. Protein product: CASSLGTSGSYNEQFF.

The chain carries TRBV19 and TRBJ1-6; no clear D gene. V lost 5 bases and J 6 bases, leaving 14 bases between the germline ends. The CDR3 length is 15 residues. Germline V gene data show CDR1 as LNHDA and CDR2 as SQIVND (reference sequence). CDR3 amino acids: CASSFPRVSNSPLHF. The CDR3, as DNA: TGTGCCAGTAGTTTCCCCCGGGTCTCTAATTCACCCCTCCACTTT.

The chain joins TRBV30 to TRBJ1-2; 10 bases are shared with TRBD1. Germline loops: CDR1 GTSNPN, CDR2 SVGIG (reference sequence). The CDR3 is 14 amino acids. Losses at the gene ends were 2 bases for V and 8 bases for J; bases not matched to a gene: 8. The CDR3 DNA follows: TGTGCCTGGAGTCTAGTGACAGGGGGCAAAGGCTACACCTTC. It translates to CAWSLVTGGKGYTF. Based on the CDR3 plus reference TRBV30 and TRBJ1-2, the full variable domain is SQTIHQWPATLVQPVGSPLSLECTVEGTSNPNLYWYRQAAGRGLQLLFYSVGIGQISSEVPQNLSASRPQDRQFILSSKKLLLSDSGFYLCAWSLVTGGKGYTFGSGTRLTVV.

The V and J genes are TRBV24-1 and TRBJ2-3; no clear D. Per the germline V gene, CDR1 is KGHDR and CDR2 is SFDVKD. The CDR3 has 14 residues. V was pared by 0 bases and J by 5 bases, with 8 bases between. For the CDR3, the DNA is TGTGCCACCAGTGATTTGCTGGGCCGAGATACGCAGTATTTT. It yields the protein CATSDLLGRDTQYF.

CDR3 DNA: TGCGCCAGCAGCGGGGGGAACTATGGCTACACCTTC. Protein product: CASSGGNYGYTF. The chain joins TRBV5-1 to TRBJ1-2; D is perhaps TRBD1 (5 bases). Germline V gene sequence: CDR1 SGHRS, CDR2 YFSETQ. V was shortened by 4 bases and J by 2 bases, with 6 bases between the two germline ends. The CDR3 length is 12 residues.